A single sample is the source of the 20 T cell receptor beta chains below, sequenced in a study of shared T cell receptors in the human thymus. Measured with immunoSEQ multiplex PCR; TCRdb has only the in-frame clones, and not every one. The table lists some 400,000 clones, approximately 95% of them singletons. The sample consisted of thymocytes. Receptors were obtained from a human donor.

This CDR3 reads CASTRTETGDFYGYTF. CDR3 sequence (DNA): TGTGCCAGCACCCGAACCGAGACAGGGGATTTTTATGGCTACACCTTC. The gene calls are TRBV27 and TRBJ1-2; 8 bases are a match to TRBD1. The CDR3 consists of 16 residues. The germline V gene has CDR1 MNHEY and CDR2 SMNVEV (reference sequence). With 7 bases clipped from V and 5 bases from J, the junction kept 15 bases outside the gene matches.

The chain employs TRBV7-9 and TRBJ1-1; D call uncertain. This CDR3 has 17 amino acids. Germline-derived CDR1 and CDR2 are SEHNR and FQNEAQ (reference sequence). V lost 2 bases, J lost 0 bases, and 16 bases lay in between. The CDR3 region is CASSLKTPSGLNTEAFF. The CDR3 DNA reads TGTGCCAGCAGCTTAAAGACGCCCAGCGGCCTGAACACTGAAGCTTTCTTT.

CDR3 nucleotide sequence: TGCAGTGGCGACCCAGGGAAGGAGCAGTTCTTC. This gives the protein CSGDPGKEQFF. The rearrangement uses TRBV20-1 and TRBJ2-1; perhaps TRBD1 as D (5 bases). Trimming cost V 7 bases and J 10 bases, with 14 bases left between them. Germline-derived CDR1 and CDR2 are DFQATT and SNEGSKA (reference sequence). This CDR3 is built from 11 residues.

CDR3 sequence reads: CASSSTGNEQFF. In nucleotides, the CDR3 is TGTGCCAGCAGCTCGACGGGGAATGAGCAGTTCTTC. The chain combines TRBV28 with TRBJ2-1; the D gene is possibly TRBD2 (5 bases). The V end lost 6 bases, the J end lost 7 bases, and 10 bases lay between the germline ends. The CDR3 runs to 12 residues. Germline assignment: CDR1 MDHEN and CDR2 SYDVKM.

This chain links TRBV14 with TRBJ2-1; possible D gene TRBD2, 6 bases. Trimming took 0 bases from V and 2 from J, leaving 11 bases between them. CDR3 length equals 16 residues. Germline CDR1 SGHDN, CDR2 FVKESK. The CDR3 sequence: CASSQEDGSPYNEQFF. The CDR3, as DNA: TGTGCCAGCAGCCAAGAGGACGGGAGCCCCTACAATGAGCAGTTCTTC.

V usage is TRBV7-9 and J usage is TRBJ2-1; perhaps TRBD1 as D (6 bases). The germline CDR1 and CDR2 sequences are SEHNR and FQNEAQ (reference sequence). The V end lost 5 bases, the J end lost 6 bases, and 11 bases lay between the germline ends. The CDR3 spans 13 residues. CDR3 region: CASSLQGGNEQFF. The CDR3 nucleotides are TGTGCCAGCAGCCTCCAAGGGGGCAATGAGCAGTTCTTC.

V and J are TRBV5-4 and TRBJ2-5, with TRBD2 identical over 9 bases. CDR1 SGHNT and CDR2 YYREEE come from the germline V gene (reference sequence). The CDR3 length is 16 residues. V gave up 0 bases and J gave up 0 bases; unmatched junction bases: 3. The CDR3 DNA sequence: TGTGCCAGCAGCTTGGGACTAGCGGAGAACCAAGAGACCCAGTACTTC. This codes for CASSLGLAENQETQYF. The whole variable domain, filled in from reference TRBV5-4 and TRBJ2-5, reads ETGVTQSPTHLIKTRGQQVTLRCSSQSGHNTVSWYQQALGQGPQFIFQYYREEENGRGNFPPRFSGLQFPNYSSELNVNALELDDSALYLCASSLGLAENQETQYFGPGTRLLVL.

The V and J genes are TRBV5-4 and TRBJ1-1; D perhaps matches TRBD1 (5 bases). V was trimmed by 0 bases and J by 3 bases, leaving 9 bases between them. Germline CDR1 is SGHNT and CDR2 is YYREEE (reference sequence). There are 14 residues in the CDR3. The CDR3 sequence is CASSLGAGDTEAFF. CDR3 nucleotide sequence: TGTGCCAGCAGCTTGGGGGCGGGGGACACTGAAGCTTTCTTT.

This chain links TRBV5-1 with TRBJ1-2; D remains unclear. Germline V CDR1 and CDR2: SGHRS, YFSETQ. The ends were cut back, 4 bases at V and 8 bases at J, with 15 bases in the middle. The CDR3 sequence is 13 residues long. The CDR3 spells CASSARTGEGYTF. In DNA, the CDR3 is TGCGCCAGCAGCGCCAGGACTGGAGAGGGCTACACCTTC.

The CDR3 DNA is TGTGCCTTCGGGGGGCTAGCGGGAGGGAAAGGGGCGAATGAGCAGTTCTTC. Protein: CAFGGLAGGKGANEQFF. J is TRBJ2-1 and V is TRBV30; 12 nucleotides agree with TRBD2. CDR1 and CDR2 from the germline V gene are GTSNPN and SVGIG (reference sequence). Trimming took 7 bases from V and 7 from J; bases not matched to a gene: 17. CDR3 length: 17 residues.

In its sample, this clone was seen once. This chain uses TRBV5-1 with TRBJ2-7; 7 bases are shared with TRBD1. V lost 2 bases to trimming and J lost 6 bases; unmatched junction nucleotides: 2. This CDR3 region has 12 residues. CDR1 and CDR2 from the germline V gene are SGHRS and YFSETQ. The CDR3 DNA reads TGCGCCAGCAGCTTTTACAGGGGCGAGCAGTACTTC. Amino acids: CASSFYRGEQYF.

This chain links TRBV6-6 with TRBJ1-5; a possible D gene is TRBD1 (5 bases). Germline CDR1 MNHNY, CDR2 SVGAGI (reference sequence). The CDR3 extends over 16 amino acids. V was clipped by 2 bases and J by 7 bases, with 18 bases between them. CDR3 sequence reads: CASSYPVGDRGQPQHF. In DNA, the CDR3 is TGTGCCAGCAGTTACCCCGTCGGTGATAGGGGCCAGCCCCAGCATTTT.

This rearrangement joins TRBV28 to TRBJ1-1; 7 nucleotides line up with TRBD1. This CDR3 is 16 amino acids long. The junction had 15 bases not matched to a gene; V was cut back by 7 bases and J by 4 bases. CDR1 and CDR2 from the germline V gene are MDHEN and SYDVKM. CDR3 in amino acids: CASIPGQEIWSTEAFF. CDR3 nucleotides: TGTGCCAGCATTCCCGGACAGGAAATTTGGAGCACTGAAGCTTTCTTT.

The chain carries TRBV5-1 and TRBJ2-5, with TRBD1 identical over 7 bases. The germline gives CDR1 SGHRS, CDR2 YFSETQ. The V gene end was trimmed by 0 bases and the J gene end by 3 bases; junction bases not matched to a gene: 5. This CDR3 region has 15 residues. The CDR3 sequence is CASSLGDREEETQYF. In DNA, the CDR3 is TGCGCCAGCAGCTTGGGGGACAGAGAAGAAGAGACCCAGTACTTC.

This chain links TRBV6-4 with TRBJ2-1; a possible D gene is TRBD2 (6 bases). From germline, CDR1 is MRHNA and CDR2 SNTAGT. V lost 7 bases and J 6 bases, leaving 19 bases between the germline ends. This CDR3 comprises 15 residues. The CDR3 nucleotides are TGTGCCAGCAATGATAGCGGCGATGGGATCAATGAGCAGTTCTTC. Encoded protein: CASNDSGDGINEQFF.

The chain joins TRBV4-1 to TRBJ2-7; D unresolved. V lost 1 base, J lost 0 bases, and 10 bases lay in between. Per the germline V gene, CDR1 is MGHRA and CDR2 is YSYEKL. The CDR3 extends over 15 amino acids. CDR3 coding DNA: TGCGCCAGCAGCCAAGGGTTTAGGGACTCCTACGAGCAGTACTTC. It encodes CASSQGFRDSYEQYF.

DNA of the CDR3: TGTGCCACCAGCAGAGCAGTCCGACTAGCGGGAAACAATGAGCAGTTCTTC. Translating gives CATSRAVRLAGNNEQFF. This chain uses TRBV15 with TRBJ2-1; 11 bases align to TRBD2. CDR3 size: 17 residues. CDR1 is LNHNV, CDR2 YYDKDF, per germline (reference sequence). Trimming took 1 base from V and 5 from J; bases not matched to a gene: 7.

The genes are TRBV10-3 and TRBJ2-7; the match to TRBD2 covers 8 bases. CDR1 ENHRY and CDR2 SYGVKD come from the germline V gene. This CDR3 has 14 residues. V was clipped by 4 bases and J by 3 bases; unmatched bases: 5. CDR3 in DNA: TGTGCCATCAGTGCGGGGGGGTTCAGCTACGAGCAGTACTTC. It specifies CAISAGGFSYEQYF.

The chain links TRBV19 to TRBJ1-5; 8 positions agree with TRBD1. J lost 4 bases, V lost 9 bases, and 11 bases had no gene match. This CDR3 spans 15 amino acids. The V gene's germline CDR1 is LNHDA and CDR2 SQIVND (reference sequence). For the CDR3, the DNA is TGTGCCAGCCGATCCCGGACAGGGAGGAATCAGCCCCAGCATTTT. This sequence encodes CASRSRTGRNQPQHF.

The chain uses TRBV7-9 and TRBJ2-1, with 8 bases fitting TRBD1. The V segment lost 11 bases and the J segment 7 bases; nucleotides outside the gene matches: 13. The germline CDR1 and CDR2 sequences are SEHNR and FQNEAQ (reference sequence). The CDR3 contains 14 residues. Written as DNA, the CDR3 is TGTGCCGCACAGGGGGAACGATTCCGGAATGAGCAGTTCTTC. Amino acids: CAAQGERFRNEQFF.